This section outlines one TCR beta chain sequence together with its context. The sample belongs to a study of control samples from healthy donors and cancer patients. The CDR3 extends over 16 amino acids. The germline V and J ends were trimmed by 0 bases and 4 bases, with 13 bases remaining between them. Germline V gene data show CDR1 as LGHNA and CDR2 as YSLEER. Generated by immunoSEQ multiplex PCR, the TCRdb table keeps only in-frame clones and is missing some. Of more than 65,000 clones listed, over 85% were seen once; the top ten hold roughly 2%. The chain couples TRBV4-3 to TRBJ2-1, with D perhaps TRBD2 (6 bases). Sequenced input: PBMCs. The clonotype was recovered from a woman in her sixties or seventies with head and neck cancer. The CDR3 coding sequence is TGCGCCAGCAGCCAAGAGACTAGTAATCCGTACAATGAGCAGTTCTTC. This translates into CASSQETSNPYNEQFF.